The following is a T cell receptor beta chain sequence with its context. Its specificity is not known. This specimen belongs to a study of T cells expressing NK-cell markers. Turning to the study itself: Beta-chain profiling covered CD3+CD56+NKG2C+, CD3+CD56+NKG2C- and CD3+CD56-NKG2C+ sorted subsets.

UMIs accompanied the 5'RACE template switching by which TCR beta cDNA was made. TCRdb re-called the 5' RACE reads; one entry per CDR3 protein, DNA not given. This sample's table reports about 390,000 distinct CDR3 sequences. Study-wide findings and caveats: Top CD8+ clonotypes included the dominant CD3+CD56+NKG2C+ clonotypes in roughly 6 donors.

Germline values: CDR1 SGHRS, CDR2 YFSETQ. CDR3 length: 15 amino acids. The chain recombines TRBV5-1 with TRBJ2-1; TCRdb's assignment of TRBD1 cannot be checked, as there is no DNA. This clonotype originated in a woman aged 45-65 years in good health. Sequencing was performed on blood T cells: a sorted CD56 or NKG2C T cell subset, CD4+ or CD8+ T cells, or bulk PBMC T cells (not recorded which). CDR3 residues: CASSLSGQGSHEQFF. The full variable domain, its missing parts supplied by reference TRBV5-1 and TRBJ2-1, is KAGVTQTPRYLIKTRGQQVTLSCSPISGHRSVSWYQQTPGQGLQFLFEYFSETQRNKGNFPGRFSGRQFSNSRSEMNVSTLELGDSALYLCASSLSGQGSHEQFFGPGTRLTVL.